A single sample is the source of the 8 T cell receptor beta chains below, sequenced in a study of cytomegalovirus exposure and HLA in healthy donors. Clones were read by immunoSEQ multiplex PCR, and TCRdb kept only the in-frame ones, dropping some. The sample records tens of thousands of clones, roughly nine tenths being singletons. Sequenced sample: PBMCs. The receptors derive from a man between 18 and 29 years old in good health and CMV-seronegative.

The rearrangement links TRBV7-9 to TRBJ2-1; the D gene is possibly TRBD2 (5 bases). The CDR3 runs to 16 residues. Trimming pared 5 bases from V and 0 bases from J, leaving 14 bases between. The germline CDR1 and CDR2 sequences are SEHNR and FQNEAQ (reference sequence). This CDR3 reads CASSPLGLSSYNEQFF. The CDR3 DNA reads TGTGCCAGCAGCCCCCTTGGACTTAGCTCCTACAATGAGCAGTTCTTC.

The genes are TRBV7-6 and TRBJ2-1; weak D call: TRBD1 (6 bases). CDR1 is SGHVS, CDR2 FNYEAQ, per germline. V was trimmed by 1 base and J by 1 base, leaving 8 bases between them. The CDR3 is 15 residues long. The CDR3: CASSLGGLSYNEQFF. CDR3 coding DNA: TGTGCCAGCAGCTTAGGGGGGCTATCCTACAATGAGCAGTTCTTC.

V usage is TRBV6-1 and J usage is TRBJ2-7; 10 bases agree with TRBD2. The CDR3 totals 14 residues. With V trimmed by 5 bases and J by 0 bases, 1 base remained unmatched. Looked up from germline, CDR1 is MNHNS and CDR2 is SASEGT. CDR3 sequence: CASSPSGSSYEQYF. The CDR3 DNA sequence: TGTGCCAGCAGTCCTAGCGGGAGCTCCTACGAGCAGTACTTC.

The genes are TRBV27 and TRBJ1-4; D ambiguous. This CDR3 comprises 13 residues. The germline V gene has CDR1 MNHEY and CDR2 SMNVEV (reference sequence). Trimming removed 3 bases from V and 8 bases from J, with 10 bases in between. The DNA of the CDR3 is TGTGCCAGCAGTTTCCGCACCACAGAAAAACTGTTTTTT. Translation gives CASSFRTTEKLFF.

The chain recombines TRBV18 with TRBJ2-1; 8 nucleotides match TRBD2. After removal of 4 bases from V and 6 bases from J, the junction contained 11 bases not matched to a gene. In germline, CDR1 is KGHSH, CDR2 LQKENI. The CDR3 has 16 amino acids. The CDR3 region is CASSRPGTRGSNEQFF. The CDR3 region has the DNA TGTGCCAGCTCACGGCCCGGGACTAGGGGCTCCAATGAGCAGTTCTTC.

This CDR3 is CASSQEGLAGKNIQYF. In DNA form, the CDR3 reads TGTGCCAGCAGCCAAGAGGGACTAGCGGGGAAAAACATTCAGTACTTC. This chain connects TRBV4-2 to TRBJ2-4; 13 nucleotides align to TRBD2. This CDR3 is built from 16 residues. Trimming cost V 0 bases and J 4 bases; bases outside gene matches: 0. Germline assignment: CDR1 LGHNA and CDR2 YNFKEQ.

This rearrangement joins TRBV7-9 to TRBJ2-6; D is unresolved. Germline lookup yields CDR1 SEHNR and CDR2 FQNEAQ (reference sequence). The ends were cut back, 7 bases at V and 2 bases at J, with 6 bases in the middle. CDR3 size: 13 residues. CDR3: CASTSPGANVLTF. The CDR3 nucleotides read TGTGCCAGCACCAGTCCTGGGGCCAACGTCCTGACTTTC.

V is TRBV6-5 and J is TRBJ1-4; no firm D call. CDR3 size: 16 residues. From germline, CDR1 is MNHEY and CDR2 SVGAGI. V lost 2 bases and J 2 bases, leaving 12 bases between the germline ends. This CDR3 reads CASSYPSGPTNEKLFF. The CDR3 DNA sequence: TGTGCCAGCAGTTACCCCAGCGGGCCCACTAATGAAAAACTGTTTTTT.